The entry below gives a single T cell receptor beta chain sequence along with its context. Its specificity is unknown. These data come from a study of CXCR3-negative and CXCR3-positive naive CD8 T cells. Study-wide points: TRBV-TRBJ usage was alike in naive CXCR3-negative and CXCR3-positive cells but differed in memory cells. TRB CDR3 hydrophobicity was greater in CXCR3-positive naive cells than in CXCR3-negative naive cells. With CXCR3 expression partially decreased after cryopreservation, most assays relied on fresh PBMCs.

UMI-labeled 5' RACE TRB cDNA libraries were prepared from the cells. From its re-call of the 5' RACE reads, TCRdb lists each CDR3 protein once, without DNA. The specimen's table records about 150,000 distinct CDR3 sequences. The sorting of each CD8+ T cell subset was done in triplicate, at roughly 300,000 cells each. Naive CD8+ T cells carried a CD45RO-CCR7+CD27+CD95- phenotype. The germline V gene has CDR1 SGHRS and CDR2 YFSETQ. CDR3 length equals 19 residues. Sequencing was performed on naive CXCR3+ CD8+ T cells from blood. Subset specified: CD45RO-CCR7+CD27+CD95- naive CD8+ T cells expressing CXCR3 (TNR3+). The V call is TRBV5-1, the J call TRBJ2-4; TCRdb's D call of TRBD1 is untestable without DNA. This TCR was sampled from a human donor in good health. Some clones in this sample may be carry-over from other donors' samples. CDR3 protein: CASSWMDRGPRAAKNIQYF. Filled out from reference TRBV5-1 and TRBJ2-4, the complete variable domain reads KAGVTQTPRYLIKTRGQQVTLSCSPISGHRSVSWYQQTPGQGLQFLFEYFSETQRNKGNFPGRFSGRQFSNSRSEMNVSTLELGDSALYLCASSWMDRGPRAAKNIQYFGAGTRLSVL.